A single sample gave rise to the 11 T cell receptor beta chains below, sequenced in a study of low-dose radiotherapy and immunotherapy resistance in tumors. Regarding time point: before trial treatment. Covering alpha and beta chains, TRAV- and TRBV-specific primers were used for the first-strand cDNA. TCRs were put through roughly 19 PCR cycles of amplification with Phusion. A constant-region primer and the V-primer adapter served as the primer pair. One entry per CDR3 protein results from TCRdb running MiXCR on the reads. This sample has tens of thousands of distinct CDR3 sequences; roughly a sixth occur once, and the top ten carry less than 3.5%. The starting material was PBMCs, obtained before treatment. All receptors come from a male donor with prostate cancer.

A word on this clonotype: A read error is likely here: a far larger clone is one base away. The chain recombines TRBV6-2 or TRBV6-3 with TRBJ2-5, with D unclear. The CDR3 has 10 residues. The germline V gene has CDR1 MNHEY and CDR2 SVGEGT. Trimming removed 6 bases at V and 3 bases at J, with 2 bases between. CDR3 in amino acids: CASSKETQYF. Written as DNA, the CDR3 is TGTGCCAGCAGCAAAGAGACCCAGTACTTC.

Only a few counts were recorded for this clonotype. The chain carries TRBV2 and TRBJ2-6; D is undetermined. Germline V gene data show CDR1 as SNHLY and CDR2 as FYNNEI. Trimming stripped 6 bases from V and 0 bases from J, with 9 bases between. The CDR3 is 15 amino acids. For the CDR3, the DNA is TGTGCCAGCAGCGAGGAGAACTCTGGGGCCAACGTCCTGACTTTC. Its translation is CASSEENSGANVLTF.

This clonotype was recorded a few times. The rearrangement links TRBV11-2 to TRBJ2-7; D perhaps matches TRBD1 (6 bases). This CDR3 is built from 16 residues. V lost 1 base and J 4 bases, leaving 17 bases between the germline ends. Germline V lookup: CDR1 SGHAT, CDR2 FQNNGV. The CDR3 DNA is TGTGCCAGCAGCTTAGTTCCCACCGGGACAAGTTACGAGCAGTACTTC. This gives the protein CASSLVPTGTSYEQYF.

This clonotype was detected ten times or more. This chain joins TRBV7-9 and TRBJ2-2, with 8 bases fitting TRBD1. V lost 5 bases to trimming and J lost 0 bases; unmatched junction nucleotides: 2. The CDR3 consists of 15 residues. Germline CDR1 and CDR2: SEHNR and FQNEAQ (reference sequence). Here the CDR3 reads CASSGQGPNTGELFF. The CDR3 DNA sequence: TGTGCCAGCAGCGGACAGGGTCCGAACACCGGGGAGCTGTTTTTT. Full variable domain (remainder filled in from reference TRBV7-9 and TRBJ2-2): DTGVSQNPRHKITKRGQNVTFRCDPISEHNRLYWYRQTLGQGPEFLTYFQNEAQLEKSRLLSDRFSAERPKGSFSTLEIQRTEQGDSAMYLCASSGQGPNTGELFFGEGSRLTVL.

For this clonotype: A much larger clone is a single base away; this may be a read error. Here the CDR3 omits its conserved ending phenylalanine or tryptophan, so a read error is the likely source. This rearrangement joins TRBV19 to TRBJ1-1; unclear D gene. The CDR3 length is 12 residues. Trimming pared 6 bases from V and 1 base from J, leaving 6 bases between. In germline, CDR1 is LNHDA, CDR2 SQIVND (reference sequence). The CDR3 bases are TGTGCCAGTAGATGGGCGAACACTGAAGCTTTCGTT. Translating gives CASRWANTEAFV.

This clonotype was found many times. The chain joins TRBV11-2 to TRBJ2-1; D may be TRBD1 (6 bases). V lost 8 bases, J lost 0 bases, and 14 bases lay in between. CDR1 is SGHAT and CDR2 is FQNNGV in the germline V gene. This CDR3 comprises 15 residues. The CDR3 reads CASRGRGSSYNEQFF. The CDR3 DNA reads TGTGCCAGCCGCGGCAGGGGTTCCTCCTACAATGAGCAGTTCTTC. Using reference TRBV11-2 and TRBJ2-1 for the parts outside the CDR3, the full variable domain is EAGVAQSPRYKIIEKRQSVAFWCNPISGHATLYWYQQILGQGPKLLIQFQNNGVVDDSQLPKDRFSAERLKGVDSTLKIQPAKLEDSAVYLCASRGRGSSYNEQFFGPGTRLTVL.

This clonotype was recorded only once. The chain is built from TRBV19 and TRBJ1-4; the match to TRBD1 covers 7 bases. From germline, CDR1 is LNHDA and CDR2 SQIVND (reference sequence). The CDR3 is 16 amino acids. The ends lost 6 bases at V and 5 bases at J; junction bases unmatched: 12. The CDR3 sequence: CASRETLSGGNEKLFF. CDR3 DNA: TGTGCCAGTAGGGAAACTTTGTCAGGGGGGAATGAAAAACTGTTTTTT.

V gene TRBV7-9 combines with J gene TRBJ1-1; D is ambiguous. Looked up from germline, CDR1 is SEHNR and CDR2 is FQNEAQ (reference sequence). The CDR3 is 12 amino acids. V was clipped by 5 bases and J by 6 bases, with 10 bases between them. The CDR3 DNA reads TGTGCCAGCAGCCCGGGAGGAGCTGAAGCTTTCTTT. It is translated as CASSPGGAEAFF. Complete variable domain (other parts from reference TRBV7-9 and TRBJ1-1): DTGVSQNPRHKITKRGQNVTFRCDPISEHNRLYWYRQTLGQGPEFLTYFQNEAQLEKSRLLSDRFSAERPKGSFSTLEIQRTEQGDSAMYLCASSPGGAEAFFGQGTRLTVV.

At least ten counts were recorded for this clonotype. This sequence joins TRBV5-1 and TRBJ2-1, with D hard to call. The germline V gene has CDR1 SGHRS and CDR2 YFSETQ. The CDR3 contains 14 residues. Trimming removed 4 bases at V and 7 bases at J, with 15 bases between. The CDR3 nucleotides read TGCGCCAGCAGCCCCCAGACGGACGATAATGAGCAGTTCTTC. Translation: CASSPQTDDNEQFF.

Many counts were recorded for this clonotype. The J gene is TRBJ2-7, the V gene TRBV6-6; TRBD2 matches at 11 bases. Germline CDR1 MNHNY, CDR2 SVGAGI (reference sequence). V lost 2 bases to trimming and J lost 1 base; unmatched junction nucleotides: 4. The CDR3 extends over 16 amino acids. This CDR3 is CASSYEGLAASYEQYF. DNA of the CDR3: TGTGCCAGCAGTTACGAGGGACTAGCGGCATCCTACGAGCAGTACTTC.

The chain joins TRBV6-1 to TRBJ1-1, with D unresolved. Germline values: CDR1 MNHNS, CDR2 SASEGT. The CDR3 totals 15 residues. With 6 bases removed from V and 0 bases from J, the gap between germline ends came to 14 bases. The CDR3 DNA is TGTGCCAGCAGGGATCTGGGCAGGCTGAACACTGAAGCTTTCTTT. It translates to CASRDLGRLNTEAFF.